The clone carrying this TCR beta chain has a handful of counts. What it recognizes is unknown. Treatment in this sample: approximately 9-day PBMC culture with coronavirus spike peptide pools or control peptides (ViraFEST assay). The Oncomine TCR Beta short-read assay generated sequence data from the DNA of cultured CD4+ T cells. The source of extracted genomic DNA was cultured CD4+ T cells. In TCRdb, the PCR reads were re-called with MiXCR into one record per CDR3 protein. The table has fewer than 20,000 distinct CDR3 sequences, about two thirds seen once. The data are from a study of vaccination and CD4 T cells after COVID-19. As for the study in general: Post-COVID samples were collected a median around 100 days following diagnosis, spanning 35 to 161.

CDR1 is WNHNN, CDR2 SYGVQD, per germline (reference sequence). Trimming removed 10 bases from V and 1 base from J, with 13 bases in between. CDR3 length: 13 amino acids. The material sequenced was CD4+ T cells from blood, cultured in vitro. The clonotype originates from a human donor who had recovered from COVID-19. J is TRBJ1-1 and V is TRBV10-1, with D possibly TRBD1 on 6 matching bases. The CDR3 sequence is CATRTAKNTEAFF. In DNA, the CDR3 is TGCGCCACCCGGACAGCCAAGAACACTGAAGCTTTCTTT.